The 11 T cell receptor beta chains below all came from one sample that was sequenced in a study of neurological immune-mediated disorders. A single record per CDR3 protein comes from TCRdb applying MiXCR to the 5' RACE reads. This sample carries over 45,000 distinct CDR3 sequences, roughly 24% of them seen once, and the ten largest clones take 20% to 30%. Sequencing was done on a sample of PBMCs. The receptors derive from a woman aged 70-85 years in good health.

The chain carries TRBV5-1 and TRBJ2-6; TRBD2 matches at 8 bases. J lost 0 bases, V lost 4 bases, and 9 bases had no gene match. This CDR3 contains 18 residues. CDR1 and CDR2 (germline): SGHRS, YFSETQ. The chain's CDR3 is CASSPGGVPISGANVLTF. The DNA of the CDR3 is TGCGCCAGCAGCCCGGGGGGGGTCCCTATCTCTGGGGCCAACGTCCTGACTTTC.

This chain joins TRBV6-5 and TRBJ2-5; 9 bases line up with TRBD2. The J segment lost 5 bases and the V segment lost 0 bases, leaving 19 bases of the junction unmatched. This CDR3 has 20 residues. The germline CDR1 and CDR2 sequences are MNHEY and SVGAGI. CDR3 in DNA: TGTGCCAGCAGTTACTCGAGTATGGTGAGGCTAGCGGGAAGTAAGGAGACCCAGTACTTC. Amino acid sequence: CASSYSSMVRLAGSKETQYF.

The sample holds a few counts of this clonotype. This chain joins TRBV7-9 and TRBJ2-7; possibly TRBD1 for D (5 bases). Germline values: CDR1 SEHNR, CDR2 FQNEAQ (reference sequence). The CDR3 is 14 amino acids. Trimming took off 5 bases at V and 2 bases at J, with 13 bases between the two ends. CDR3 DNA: TGTGCCAGCAGCGGAGACAGTCCCGCCTACGAGCAGTACTTC. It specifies CASSGDSPAYEQYF.

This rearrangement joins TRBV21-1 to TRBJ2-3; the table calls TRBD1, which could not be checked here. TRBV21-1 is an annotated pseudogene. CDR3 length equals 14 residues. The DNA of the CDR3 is TGTGCCAGCAGCAAAGTTGCACCCTGGGATACGCAGTATTTT. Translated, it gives CASSKVAPWDTQYF.

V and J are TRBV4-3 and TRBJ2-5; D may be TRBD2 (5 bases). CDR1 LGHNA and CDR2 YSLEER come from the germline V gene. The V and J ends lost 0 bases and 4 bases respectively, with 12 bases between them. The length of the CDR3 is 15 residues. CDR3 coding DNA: TGCGCCAGCAGCCAAGATTGGCCTAGCATAGAGACCCAGTACTTC. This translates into CASSQDWPSIETQYF.

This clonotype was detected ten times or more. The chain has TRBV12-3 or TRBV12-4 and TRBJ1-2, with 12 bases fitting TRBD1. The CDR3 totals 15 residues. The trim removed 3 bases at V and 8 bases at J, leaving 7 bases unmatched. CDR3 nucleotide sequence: TGTGCCAGCAGTTTGGCCCCCGGGACAGGGGGCGGCTACACCTTC. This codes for CASSLAPGTGGGYTF.

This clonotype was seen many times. The CDR3 nucleotides read TGTGCCAGCAGCGTATCCTCGACCGGGACAGCGTATTTT. As protein: CASSVSSTGTAYF. The V and J genes are TRBV9 and TRBJ2-3, with 7 bases lining up with TRBD1. CDR3 size: 13 residues. Germline CDR1 SGDLS, CDR2 YYNGEE. V shed 1 base and J 14 bases; nucleotides not matched to a gene: 10. The variable domain in full, with the rest retrieved from reference TRBV9 and TRBJ2-3, is DSGVTQTPKHLITATGQRVTLRCSPRSGDLSVYWYQQSLDQGLQFLIQYYNGEERAKGNILERFSAQQFPDLHSELNLSSLELGDSALYFCASSVSSTGTAYFGPGTRLTVL.

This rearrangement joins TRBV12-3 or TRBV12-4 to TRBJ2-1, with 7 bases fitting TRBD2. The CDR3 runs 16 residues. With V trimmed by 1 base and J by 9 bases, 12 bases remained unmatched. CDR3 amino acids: CASSLGAGVVQGEQFF. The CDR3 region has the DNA TGTGCCAGCAGTTTAGGGGCGGGAGTTGTGCAGGGTGAGCAGTTCTTC.

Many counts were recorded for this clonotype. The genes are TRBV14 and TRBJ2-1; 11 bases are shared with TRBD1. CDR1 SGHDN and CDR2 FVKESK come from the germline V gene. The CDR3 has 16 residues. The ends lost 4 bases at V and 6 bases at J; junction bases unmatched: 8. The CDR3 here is CASSPWGQGGGNEQFF. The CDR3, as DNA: TGTGCCAGCAGCCCGTGGGGACAGGGGGGAGGCAATGAGCAGTTCTTC.

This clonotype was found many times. CDR3 in amino acids: CSAPTQGGTNYGYTF. Written as DNA, the CDR3 is TGCAGTGCCCCAACCCAAGGGGGCACCAACTATGGCTACACCTTC. The V and J genes are TRBV20-1 and TRBJ1-2; 7 positions agree with TRBD1. CDR3 length: 15 residues. CDR1 and CDR2 from the germline V gene are DFQATT and SNEGSKA (reference sequence). Trimming removed 6 bases from V and 2 bases from J; junction bases left unmatched: 12.

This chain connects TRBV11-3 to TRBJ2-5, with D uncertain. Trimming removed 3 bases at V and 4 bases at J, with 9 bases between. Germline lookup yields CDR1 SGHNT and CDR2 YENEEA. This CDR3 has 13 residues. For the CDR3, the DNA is TGTGCCAGCAGCTTGCTATGGGGAGAGACCCAGTACTTC. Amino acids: CASSLLWGETQYF.